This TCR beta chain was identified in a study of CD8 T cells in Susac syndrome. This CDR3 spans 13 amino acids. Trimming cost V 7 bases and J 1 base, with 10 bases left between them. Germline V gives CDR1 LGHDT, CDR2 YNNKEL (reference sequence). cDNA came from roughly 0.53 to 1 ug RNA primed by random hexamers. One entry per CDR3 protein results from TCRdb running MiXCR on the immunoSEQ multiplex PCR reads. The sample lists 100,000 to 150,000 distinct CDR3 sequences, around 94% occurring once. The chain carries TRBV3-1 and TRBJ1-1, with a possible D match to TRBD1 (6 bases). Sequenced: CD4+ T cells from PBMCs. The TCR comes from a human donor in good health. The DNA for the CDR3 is TGTGCCAGCAAAATACAGGGGAACACTGAAGCTTTCTTT. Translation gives CASKIQGNTEAFF.